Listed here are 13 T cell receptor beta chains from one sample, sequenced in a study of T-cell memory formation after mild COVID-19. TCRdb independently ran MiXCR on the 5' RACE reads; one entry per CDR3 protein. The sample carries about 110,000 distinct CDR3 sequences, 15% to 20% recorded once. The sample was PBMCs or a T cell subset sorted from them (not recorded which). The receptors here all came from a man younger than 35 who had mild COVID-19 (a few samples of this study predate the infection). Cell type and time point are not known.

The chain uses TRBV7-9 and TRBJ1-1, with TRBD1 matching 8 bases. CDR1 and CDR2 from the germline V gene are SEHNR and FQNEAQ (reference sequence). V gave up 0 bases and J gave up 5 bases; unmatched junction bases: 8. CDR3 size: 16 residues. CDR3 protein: CASSLAQGASRTEAFF. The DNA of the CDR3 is TGTGCCAGCAGCTTAGCCCAGGGGGCATCGAGGACTGAAGCTTTCTTT.

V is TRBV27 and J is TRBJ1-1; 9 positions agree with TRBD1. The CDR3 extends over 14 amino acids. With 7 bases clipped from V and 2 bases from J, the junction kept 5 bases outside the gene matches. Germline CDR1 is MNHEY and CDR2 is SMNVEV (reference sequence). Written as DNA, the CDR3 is TGTGCCAGCACTCTGACAGGGGGAAACACTGAAGCTTTCTTT. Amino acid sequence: CASTLTGGNTEAFF.

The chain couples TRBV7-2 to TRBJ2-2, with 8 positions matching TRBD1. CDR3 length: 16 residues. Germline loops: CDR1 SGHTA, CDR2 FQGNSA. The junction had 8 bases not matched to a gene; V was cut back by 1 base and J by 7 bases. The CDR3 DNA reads TGTGCCAGCAGCTTAGTTGGTGGACAGGGACACGGGGAGCTGTTTTTT. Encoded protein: CASSLVGGQGHGELFF.

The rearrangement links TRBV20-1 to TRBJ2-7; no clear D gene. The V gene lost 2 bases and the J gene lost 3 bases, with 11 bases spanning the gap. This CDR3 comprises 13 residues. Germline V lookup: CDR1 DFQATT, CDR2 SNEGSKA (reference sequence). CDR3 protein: CSARQGINYEQYF. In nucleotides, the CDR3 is TGCAGTGCTAGACAAGGCATCAACTACGAGCAGTACTTC.

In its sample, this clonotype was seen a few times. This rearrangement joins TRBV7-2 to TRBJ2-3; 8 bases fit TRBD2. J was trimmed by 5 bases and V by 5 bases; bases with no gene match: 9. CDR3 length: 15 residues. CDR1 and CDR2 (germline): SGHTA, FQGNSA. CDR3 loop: CASSNGGASGDTQYF. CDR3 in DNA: TGTGCCAGCAGCAACGGGGGGGCGTCGGGAGATACGCAGTATTTT.

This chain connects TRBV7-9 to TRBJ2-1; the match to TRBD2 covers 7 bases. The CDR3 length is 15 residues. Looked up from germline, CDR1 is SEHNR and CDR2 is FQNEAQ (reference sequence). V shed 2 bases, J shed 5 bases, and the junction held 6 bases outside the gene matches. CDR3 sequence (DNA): TGTGCCAGCAGCTTAAATAGCGGGTGGGACAATGAGCAGTTCTTC. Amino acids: CASSLNSGWDNEQFF.

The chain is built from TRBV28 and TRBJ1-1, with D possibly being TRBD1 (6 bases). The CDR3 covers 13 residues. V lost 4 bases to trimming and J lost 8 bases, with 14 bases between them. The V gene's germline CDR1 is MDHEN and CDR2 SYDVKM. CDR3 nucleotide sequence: TGTGCCAGCAGTTCGCCATACAGGGCCGAAGCTTTCTTT. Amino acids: CASSSPYRAEAFF.

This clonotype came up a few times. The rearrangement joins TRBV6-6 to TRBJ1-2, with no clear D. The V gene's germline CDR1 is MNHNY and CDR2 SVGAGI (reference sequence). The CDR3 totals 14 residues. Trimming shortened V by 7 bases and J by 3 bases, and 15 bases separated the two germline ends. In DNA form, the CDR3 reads TGTGCCAGCAAAGAGGGCCAGGACTACTATGGCTACACCTTC. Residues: CASKEGQDYYGYTF.

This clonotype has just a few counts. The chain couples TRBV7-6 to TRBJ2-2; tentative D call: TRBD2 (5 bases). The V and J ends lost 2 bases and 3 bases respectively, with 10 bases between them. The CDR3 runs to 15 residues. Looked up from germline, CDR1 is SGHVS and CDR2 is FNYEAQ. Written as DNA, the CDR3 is TGTGCCAGCAGCTTATTCAAGGGAGACACCGGGGAGCTGTTTTTT. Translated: CASSLFKGDTGELFF.

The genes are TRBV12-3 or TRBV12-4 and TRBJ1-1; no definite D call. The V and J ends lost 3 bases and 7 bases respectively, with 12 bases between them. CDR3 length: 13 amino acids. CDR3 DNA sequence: TGTGCCAGCAGTTTTGGTGCTGGCCTTGAAGCTTTCTTT. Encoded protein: CASSFGAGLEAFF.

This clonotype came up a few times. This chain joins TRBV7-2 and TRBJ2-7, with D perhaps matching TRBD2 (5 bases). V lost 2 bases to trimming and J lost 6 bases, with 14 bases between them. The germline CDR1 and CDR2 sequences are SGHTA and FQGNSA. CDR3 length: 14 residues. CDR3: CASSLLGRGSEQYV. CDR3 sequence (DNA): TGTGCCAGCAGCTTACTGGGCCGGGGTAGCGAGCAGTACGTC.

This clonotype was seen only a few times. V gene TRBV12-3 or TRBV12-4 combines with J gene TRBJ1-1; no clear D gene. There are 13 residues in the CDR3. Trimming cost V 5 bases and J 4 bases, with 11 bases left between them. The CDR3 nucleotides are TGTGCCAGCAGTCAAATTCAATCCACTGAAGCTTTCTTT. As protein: CASSQIQSTEAFF.

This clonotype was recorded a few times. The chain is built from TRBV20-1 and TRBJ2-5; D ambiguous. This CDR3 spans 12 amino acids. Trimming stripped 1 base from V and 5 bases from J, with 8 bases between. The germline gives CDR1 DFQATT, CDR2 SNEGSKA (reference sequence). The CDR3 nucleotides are TGCAGTGCTAGAGCAGTTTCCGAGACCCAGTACTTC. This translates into CSARAVSETQYF.